This T cell receptor beta chain stems from a study of early T cells in non-severe SARS-CoV-2 infection. Germline CDR1 reads MGHRA; CDR2 reads YSYEKL. The CDR3 consists of 18 residues. The V segment lost 3 bases and the J segment 0 bases; nucleotides outside the gene matches: 3. This clonotype was seen only a few times. The library protocol tagged individual cDNA molecules with unique molecular identifiers. TCRdb processed the 5' RACE reads anew with MiXCR; each CDR3 protein has one entry. The data show 85,000 to 95,000 distinct CDR3 sequences, with around 15% seen just once and under 0.75% held by the top ten.

The receptor was isolated from an adult who was a healthcare worker with PCR-confirmed SARS-CoV-2 infection or an uninfected control (not recorded which). The V gene is TRBV4-1, the J gene TRBJ2-4; 15 bases align to TRBD2. The sample comprised whole blood. CDR3 residues: CASSQGLAGGLAKNIQYF. In DNA form, the CDR3 reads TGCGCCAGCAGCCAGGGACTAGCGGGGGGACTAGCCAAAAACATTCAGTACTTC.